One sample yielded the 22 T cell receptor beta chains listed below, sequenced in a study of blood T cell repertoires in COVID-19. TCRdb's copy holds only in-frame clones and misses some; the assay was immunoSEQ multiplex PCR. This table holds about 160,000 clones, about four fifths found once. Sequencing was carried out using PBMCs or T cells enriched from blood (not recorded which). The receptors here all came from a woman aged 55-69 years who had recovered from COVID-19.

The chain carries TRBV7-2 and TRBJ2-5; weak D call: TRBD2 (6 bases). Trimming removed 5 bases at V and 3 bases at J, with 16 bases between. The CDR3 consists of 15 residues. In germline, CDR1 is SGHTA, CDR2 FQGNSA. The CDR3 region is CASSPLGGAEETQYF. CDR3 sequence (DNA): TGTGCCAGCAGCCCCCTCGGCGGGGCCGAAGAGACCCAGTACTTC.

The chain recombines TRBV24-1 with TRBJ1-1; weak D call: TRBD1 (6 bases). The germline V gene encodes CDR1 KGHDR and CDR2 SFDVKD. The V end was cut by 4 bases, the J end by 6 bases, with 11 bases between. This CDR3 spans 13 amino acids. CDR3 DNA: TGTGCCACCAGTGACCCAAACAGGGCTGAAGCTTTCTTT. This gives the protein CATSDPNRAEAFF.

The V gene is TRBV29-1, the J gene TRBJ2-7; the match to TRBD1 covers 9 bases. This CDR3 has 16 amino acids. Trimming removed 2 bases from V and 5 bases from J; junction bases left unmatched: 13. The V gene's germline CDR1 is SQVTM and CDR2 ANQGSEA. CDR3 DNA sequence: TGCAGCGTTGAACCCAATGAAACAGGGGGCCGGAACGAGCAGTACTTC. This codes for CSVEPNETGGRNEQYF.

V gene TRBV19 combines with J gene TRBJ2-2; D possibly corresponds to TRBD1 (5 bases). V shed 9 bases and J shed 3 bases, with 11 bases lying between them. The germline V gene has CDR1 LNHDA and CDR2 SQIVND (reference sequence). The CDR3 consists of 13 residues. The CDR3 reads CASRVFDTGELFF. The CDR3 coding sequence is TGTGCCAGCAGGGTTTTTGACACCGGGGAGCTGTTTTTT.

The chain carries TRBV4-1 and TRBJ2-3; no clear D. The germline CDR1 and CDR2 sequences are MGHRA and YSYEKL. The CDR3 covers 17 residues. V was shortened by 0 bases and J by 0 bases, with 13 bases between the two germline ends. The DNA of the CDR3 is TGCGCCAGCAGCCAAGAAGGATACGGGTCAAGCACAGATACGCAGTATTTT. The encoded protein is CASSQEGYGSSTDTQYF.

Note on this clone: Different DNA sequences within this sample yield the same CDR3. V and J are TRBV3-1 (or the pseudogene TRBV3-2) and TRBJ2-3; 13 bases map to TRBD2. Germline loops: CDR1 LGHDT, CDR2 YNNKEL (reference sequence). This CDR3 has 15 residues. J gave up 5 bases and V 4 bases, and 3 bases lay outside the gene matches. Written as DNA, the CDR3 is TGTGCCAGCAGCCCACTAGCGGGGGGGGGAGATACGCAGTATTTT. Its protein product is CASSPLAGGGDTQYF.

J is TRBJ2-3 and V is TRBV9, with TRBD2 identical over 12 bases. Germline CDR1 SGDLS, CDR2 YYNGEE. The CDR3 contains 17 residues. Unmatched junction bases numbered 6, after V lost 0 bases and J lost 4 bases. The CDR3 loop is CASSVGLAGGPPDTQYF. Here the CDR3 DNA reads TGTGCCAGCAGCGTAGGTCTAGCGGGGGGGCCCCCAGATACGCAGTATTTT.

The chain combines TRBV3-1 (or the pseudogene TRBV3-2) with TRBJ1-5; TRBD1 matches at 7 bases. Germline V gene sequence: CDR1 LGHDT, CDR2 YNNKEL (reference sequence). This CDR3 has 14 residues. The V segment lost 3 bases and the J segment 6 bases; nucleotides outside the gene matches: 5. In DNA form, the CDR3 reads TGTGCCAGCAGCCAGGCCGCAGGGGGTCAGCCCCAGCATTTT. Translating it yields CASSQAAGGQPQHF.

The rearrangement joins TRBV5-4 to TRBJ2-3; TRBD2 is a possible D gene (6 bases). Germline CDR1 SGHNT, CDR2 YYREEE (reference sequence). V dropped 0 bases and J dropped 1 base, with 6 bases sitting between them. This CDR3 spans 14 amino acids. Here the CDR3 DNA reads TGTGCCAGCAGCTTGGCTAGCGGCACAGATACGCAGTATTTT. Translation: CASSLASGTDTQYF.

The chain combines TRBV30 with TRBJ2-5, with D possibly being TRBD1 (6 bases). CDR3 size: 14 residues. V was shortened by 0 bases and J by 4 bases, with 12 bases between the two germline ends. Germline assignment: CDR1 GTSNPN and CDR2 SVGIG (reference sequence). The CDR3 sequence: CAWSVGQGPETQYF. CDR3 coding DNA: TGTGCCTGGAGTGTAGGGCAGGGGCCAGAGACCCAGTACTTC.

The chain links TRBV19 to TRBJ1-5; maybe TRBD1 (6 bases). Deletions cut 4 bases from V and 0 bases from J, with 10 bases between. The CDR3 runs 15 residues. Germline lookup yields CDR1 LNHDA and CDR2 SQIVND (reference sequence). CDR3 residues: CASSKQQGSNQPQHF. In nucleotides, the CDR3 is TGTGCCAGTAGTAAACAACAGGGTAGCAATCAGCCCCAGCATTTT.

This clone occurred a few times. The rearrangement uses TRBV5-5 and TRBJ1-5; TRBD1 matches 7 bases. The CDR3 is 15 residues long. V lost 4 bases and J lost 0; bases outside the gene matches: 4. CDR1 SGHKS and CDR2 YYEKEE come from the germline V gene (reference sequence). The CDR3 DNA sequence: TGTGCCAGCAGCCCCAGGGGGGATAGCAATCAGCCCCAGCATTTT. This translates into CASSPRGDSNQPQHF.

The chain has TRBV28 and TRBJ1-1, with D possibly being TRBD1 (6 bases). The CDR3 spans 13 residues. Trimming removed 8 bases at V and 5 bases at J, with 15 bases between. The germline V gene encodes CDR1 MDHEN and CDR2 SYDVKM. CDR3 loop: CASSSGGRTEAFF. CDR3 bases: TGTGCCAGCTCCTCGGGGGGGCGGACTGAAGCTTTCTTT.

This rearrangement joins TRBV10-1 to TRBJ1-1; D is perhaps TRBD1 (5 bases). Per the germline V gene, CDR1 is WNHNN and CDR2 is SYGVQD (reference sequence). The CDR3 is made up of 12 amino acids. Trimming stripped 2 bases from V and 6 bases from J, with 7 bases between. In DNA, the CDR3 is TGCGCCAGCAGTGAGGTCAGGGCTGAAGCTTTCTTT. This sequence encodes CASSEVRAEAFF.

The chain carries TRBV3-1 (or the pseudogene TRBV3-2) and TRBJ2-7; D not resolved. This CDR3 region has 14 residues. Trimming pared 0 bases from V and 6 bases from J, leaving 12 bases between. Germline V gene sequence: CDR1 LGHDT, CDR2 YNNKEL (reference sequence). Here the CDR3 DNA reads TGTGCCAGCAGCCAAGATCTCCAGGTCCCCGAGCAGTACTTC. This gives the protein CASSQDLQVPEQYF.

This clone was detected only once. This rearrangement joins TRBV2 to TRBJ1-5; the match to TRBD1 covers 10 bases. Trimming cost V 9 bases and J 4 bases; bases outside gene matches: 9. The germline CDR1 and CDR2 sequences are SNHLY and FYNNEI. The CDR3 contains 15 residues. The CDR3 protein is CASRRGQGTNQPQHF. The CDR3 DNA is TGTGCCAGTAGACGGGGACAGGGGACAAATCAGCCCCAGCATTTT.

This clone came up a few times. J is TRBJ2-1 and V is TRBV4-2, with 7 bases aligning to TRBD1. V was clipped by 5 bases and J by 6 bases; unmatched bases: 13. Germline V gene sequence: CDR1 LGHNA, CDR2 YNFKEQ. The CDR3 covers 16 residues. The CDR3 nucleotides read TGTGCCAGCAGCTCCCAAAACAGGGGCTACAGCAATGAGCAGTTCTTC. Amino acid sequence: CASSSQNRGYSNEQFF.

The chain combines TRBV14 with TRBJ1-2; possibly TRBD1 for D (5 bases). V gave up 1 base and J gave up 8 bases, with 8 bases separating them. This CDR3 region has 12 residues. From germline, CDR1 is SGHDN and CDR2 FVKESK. CDR3 loop: CASSQVGEGYTF. The CDR3 DNA sequence: TGTGCCAGCAGCCAAGTAGGGGAAGGCTACACCTTC.

J is TRBJ1-2 and V is TRBV30; D gene uncertain. Per the germline V gene, CDR1 is GTSNPN and CDR2 is SVGIG (reference sequence). There are 13 residues in the CDR3. The V end lost 2 bases, the J end lost 2 bases, and 9 bases lay between the germline ends. The CDR3 region has the DNA TGTGCCTGGAGTCGAAGCGGAAACTATGGCTACACCTTC. Its protein product is CAWSRSGNYGYTF. Full variable domain (missing parts from reference TRBV30 and TRBJ1-2): SQTIHQWPATLVQPVGSPLSLECTVEGTSNPNLYWYRQAAGRGLQLLFYSVGIGQISSEVPQNLSASRPQDRQFILSSKKLLLSDSGFYLCAWSRSGNYGYTFGSGTRLTVV.

V usage is TRBV10-3 and J usage is TRBJ1-6; D is undetermined. Trimming took 0 bases from V and 7 from J, leaving 7 bases between them. Germline assignment: CDR1 ENHRY and CDR2 SYGVKD. This CDR3 has 14 residues. CDR3 region: CAISESSGNSPLHF. In DNA form, the CDR3 reads TGTGCCATCAGTGAGTCGTCGGGGAATTCACCCCTCCACTTT.

CDR3 region: CASSPQDRGNEKLFF. DNA of the CDR3: TGTGCCAGCAGCCCCCAGGACAGGGGTAATGAAAAACTGTTTTTT. This sequence joins TRBV11-3 and TRBJ1-4; 9 positions match TRBD1. This CDR3 is 15 amino acids long. CDR1 and CDR2 (germline): SGHNT, YENEEA. V lost 5 bases to trimming and J lost 4 bases; unmatched junction nucleotides: 5.

The chain carries TRBV9 and TRBJ2-3; the match to TRBD2 covers 10 bases. The junction had 6 bases not matched to a gene; V was cut back by 4 bases and J by 4 bases. The CDR3 is 15 amino acids. Looked up from germline, CDR1 is SGDLS and CDR2 is YYNGEE. The CDR3 region has the DNA TGTGCCAGCAGCTTCAGCGGGGGGGCCGCAGATACGCAGTATTTT. Translated, it gives CASSFSGGAADTQYF.